What follows are 24 T cell receptor beta chains derived from one specimen sequenced in a study of patients and donors after allogeneic stem cell transplantation. TCRdb ran MiXCR on the RT-PCR reads and lists one entry per CDR3 protein. The table includes about 400,000 distinct CDR3 sequences, about a sixth detected once. The sequenced sample was blood, either unsorted or a sorted T cell fraction (not recorded which). These receptors came from a human donor who was either an allogeneic HSCT recipient or a stem cell or donor lymphocyte infusion donor (not recorded which). It is not recorded whose cells these are; they may come from a transplant donor.

At least ten counts were recorded for this clonotype. The CDR3 DNA reads as TGCGCCAGCAGCTTGGCAGGACAGACCTACGAGCAGTACTTC. As protein: CASSLAGQTYEQYF. The chain employs TRBV5-1 and TRBJ2-7; TRBD1 might be the D (6 bases). Germline V CDR1 and CDR2: SGHRS, YFSETQ. V lost 0 bases and J 2 bases, leaving 9 bases between the germline ends. This CDR3 contains 14 residues.

This clonotype was observed many times. Its ends do not fully match the called genes, so a read error is possible. The CDR3 bases are TGTGCCAGCAGTCCCGGGACAGGGGGCTACGAGCAGTACTTC. Translated, it gives CASSPGTGGYEQYF. The J gene is TRBJ2-7, the V gene TRBV5-1, with 11 bases aligning to TRBD1. This CDR3 has 14 residues. Germline V gene sequence: CDR1 SGHRS, CDR2 YFSETQ.

This chain connects TRBV15 to TRBJ2-5; D is ambiguous. The germline V gene encodes CDR1 LNHNV and CDR2 YYDKDF (reference sequence). The CDR3 covers 15 residues. V was shortened by 0 bases and J by 0 bases, with 8 bases between the two germline ends. CDR3 sequence (DNA): TGTGCCACCAGCAGAGATCCGGGCAACCAAGAGACCCAGTACTTC. The encoded protein is CATSRDPGNQETQYF. The variable domain in full, with the rest retrieved from reference TRBV15 and TRBJ2-5, is DAMVIQNPRYQVTQFGKPVTLSCSQTLNHNVMYWYQQKSSQAPKLLFHYYDKDFNNEADTPDNFQSRRPNTSFCFLDIRSPGLGDTAMYLCATSRDPGNQETQYFGPGTRLLVL.

The chain combines TRBV5-1 with TRBJ2-7, with 9 bases matching TRBD2. The CDR3 is made up of 16 amino acids. CDR1 is SGHRS and CDR2 is YFSETQ in the germline V gene. The ends lost 4 bases at V and 0 bases at J; junction bases unmatched: 8. As DNA, the CDR3 is TGCGCCAGCAGCCCTTTTGCTAGCGGGGTCTCCTACGAGCAGTACTTC. Translating gives CASSPFASGVSYEQYF.

The V call is TRBV5-1, the J call TRBJ1-2, with D possibly being TRBD1 (6 bases). CDR3 length: 13 amino acids. The V end lost 4 bases, the J end lost 5 bases, and 12 bases lay between the germline ends. In germline, CDR1 is SGHRS, CDR2 YFSETQ. CDR3 sequence: CASSPDSRYGYTF. The CDR3 nucleotides are TGCGCCAGCAGCCCGGACAGTCGTTATGGCTACACCTTC.

This clonotype was picked up a small number of times. The rearrangement joins TRBV28 to TRBJ1-2; a weak D match, TRBD1 (6 bases). The CDR3 consists of 13 residues. Trimming left V 8 bases short and J 4 bases short, with 14 bases between. CDR1 is MDHEN, CDR2 SYDVKM, per germline. This CDR3 is CASQLQGGYGYTF. DNA for the CDR3: TGTGCCAGCCAACTACAGGGCGGCTATGGCTACACCTTC.

There are a few counts of this clonotype. The chain recombines TRBV7-2 with TRBJ1-5; tentative D call: TRBD1 (6 bases). V lost 5 bases and J 2 bases, leaving 16 bases between the germline ends. CDR3 size: 16 residues. Germline V lookup: CDR1 SGHTA, CDR2 FQGNSA. The DNA for the CDR3 is TGTGCCAGCAGCCGCCTAGGGGGATCGGGCAATCAGCCCCAGCATTTT. It yields the protein CASSRLGGSGNQPQHF.

This chain connects TRBV6-1 to TRBJ2-7, with unresolved D. This CDR3 has 13 amino acids. V lost 4 bases and J lost 5, with 12 bases in between. The germline gives CDR1 MNHNS, CDR2 SASEGT. CDR3 bases: TGTGCCAGCAGTGGGTCTCGCGCCCACGAGCAGTACTTC. Translated, it gives CASSGSRAHEQYF.

V gene TRBV11-3 combines with J gene TRBJ2-7, with 10 nucleotides matching TRBD2. From germline, CDR1 is SGHNT and CDR2 YENEEA. The junction had 8 bases not matched to a gene; V was cut back by 5 bases and J by 7 bases. This CDR3 is built from 14 residues. CDR3 DNA: TGTGCCAGCAGCCCCAGCGGGAGGGCCAATGAGCAGTACTTC. It is translated as CASSPSGRANEQYF.

This clonotype was counted between two and nine times. The CDR3 DNA reads TGTGCCAGCAGTGTAGGGGTCGGGGCTTTCTTT. It specifies CASSVGVGAFF. The chain employs TRBV2 and TRBJ1-1; perhaps TRBD1 as D (5 bases). The germline V gene encodes CDR1 SNHLY and CDR2 FYNNEI. Trimming took off 4 bases at V and 11 bases at J, with 11 bases between the two ends. The CDR3 extends over 11 amino acids.

The CDR3 loop reads CAISERGQGATGYTF. The CDR3 DNA is TGTGCCATCAGTGAGAGGGGACAGGGGGCGACCGGCTACACCTTC. The V call is TRBV10-3, the J call TRBJ1-2; 12 nucleotides line up with TRBD1. Germline V gene data show CDR1 as ENHRY and CDR2 as SYGVKD. J gave up 8 bases and V 2 bases, and 6 bases lay outside the gene matches. The CDR3 has 15 amino acids.

The chain uses TRBV6-1 and TRBJ1-2; D is possibly TRBD1 (5 bases). This CDR3 has 12 residues. Deletions cut 10 bases from V and 2 bases from J, with 11 bases between. The germline V gene encodes CDR1 MNHNS and CDR2 SASEGT. Written as DNA, the CDR3 is TGTGCCACCGGGGACCAGAACTATGGCTACACCTTC. Its translation is CATGDQNYGYTF.

This clonotype was seen only a few times. The chain carries TRBV9 and TRBJ2-2, with TRBD2 identical over 11 bases. CDR1 and CDR2 from the germline V gene are SGDLS and YYNGEE. V lost 3 bases to trimming and J lost 7 bases; unmatched junction nucleotides: 5. The CDR3 sequence is 15 residues long. Here the CDR3 reads CASSERLAGFGELFF. In nucleotides, the CDR3 is TGTGCCAGCAGCGAAAGACTAGCGGGATTCGGGGAGCTGTTTTTT.

This clonotype turned up a few times. The V gene is TRBV5-5, the J gene TRBJ1-2; TRBD1 is a possible D gene (6 bases). The CDR3 runs to 15 residues. Trimming stripped 5 bases from V and 3 bases from J, with 17 bases between. Germline CDR1 SGHKS, CDR2 YYEKEE (reference sequence). CDR3 sequence (DNA): TGTGCCAGCAGACTCCCCCCGACAGGACACTATGGCTACACCTTC. It translates to CASRLPPTGHYGYTF.

The J gene is TRBJ2-2, the V gene TRBV27; 9 bases are a match to TRBD2. The CDR3 is made up of 14 amino acids. Germline V gene sequence: CDR1 MNHEY, CDR2 SMNVEV (reference sequence). The V and J ends lost 8 bases and 0 bases, in that order; junction bases with no gene match: 1. The CDR3 loop is CASGLASNTGELFF. CDR3 DNA sequence: TGTGCCAGCGGACTAGCGTCGAACACCGGGGAGCTGTTTTTT.

The chain carries TRBV12-3 or TRBV12-4 and TRBJ2-3; the match to TRBD2 covers 9 bases. The CDR3 runs 15 residues. The ends lost 6 bases at V and 0 bases at J; junction bases unmatched: 4. CDR3 sequence reads: CASSYSGRSTDTQYF. The CDR3, as DNA: TGTGCCAGCAGCTATAGCGGGAGAAGCACAGATACGCAGTATTTT.

This clonotype came up many times. The V call is TRBV20-1, the J call TRBJ1-3, with D unclear. Trimming took off 0 bases at V and 2 bases at J, with 17 bases between the two ends. Germline CDR1 is DFQATT and CDR2 is SNEGSKA (reference sequence). The CDR3 is 17 residues long. The CDR3 loop is CSARDLHTRGAGNTIYF. The CDR3 DNA reads TGCAGTGCTAGAGATCTCCATACGCGGGGAGCTGGAAACACCATATATTTT.

This chain connects TRBV27 to TRBJ1-2; D call uncertain. Looked up from germline, CDR1 is MNHEY and CDR2 is SMNVEV (reference sequence). Trimming cost V 2 bases and J 5 bases, with 12 bases left between them. There are 14 residues in the CDR3. The CDR3 bases are TGTGCCAGCAGTTTAGACCCCCTGGGGTATGGCTACACCTTC. This codes for CASSLDPLGYGYTF.

This clonotype was observed a handful of times. The chain employs TRBV3-1 and TRBJ1-1; D ambiguous. Germline CDR1 and CDR2: LGHDT and YNNKEL (reference sequence). V lost 0 bases and J lost 0, with 8 bases in between. This CDR3 has 15 amino acids. The CDR3 here is CASSQELGMNTEAFF. The CDR3 DNA reads as TGTGCCAGCAGCCAAGAATTGGGCATGAACACTGAAGCTTTCTTT.

This clonotype was counted at least ten times. The chain joins TRBV12-3 or TRBV12-4 to TRBJ2-4; maybe TRBD2 (6 bases). CDR3 length: 13 residues. V was cut by 7 bases and J by 9 bases, with 16 bases left in between. The CDR3 bases are TGTGCCAGCAAACCTCGACTAGTGGCCATTCAGTACTTC. Its translation: CASKPRLVAIQYF.

This clonotype turned up a few times. The genes are TRBV11-2 and TRBJ2-1; D is perhaps TRBD2 (6 bases). With 4 bases removed from V and 0 bases from J, the gap between germline ends came to 10 bases. Per germline, CDR1 SGHAT and CDR2 FQNNGV. The CDR3 is 15 residues long. CDR3 in DNA: TGTGCCAGCAGCTCTCAGCGGGTCTCCTACAATGAGCAGTTCTTC. Translated: CASSSQRVSYNEQFF.

This clonotype occurred a few times. This chain links TRBV4-2 with TRBJ2-5, with 10 bases aligning to TRBD2. V shed 4 bases and J 0 bases; nucleotides not matched to a gene: 8. Germline values: CDR1 LGHNA, CDR2 YNFKEQ. The CDR3 covers 17 residues. The CDR3 here is CASSLRTSGTNQETQYF. The DNA of the CDR3 is TGTGCCAGCAGCCTGCGGACTAGCGGCACAAACCAAGAGACCCAGTACTTC.

The chain recombines TRBV14 with TRBJ2-2; D remains unclear. The CDR3 spans 15 residues. CDR1 and CDR2 (germline): SGHDN, FVKESK. V lost 1 base to trimming and J lost 6 bases, with 12 bases between them. The CDR3 reads CASSQVGQSSGELFF. The CDR3 DNA reads as TGTGCCAGCAGCCAAGTCGGCCAAAGCTCCGGGGAGCTGTTTTTT.

The rearrangement joins TRBV20-1 to TRBJ2-1; TRBD2 matches at 7 bases. The CDR3 runs to 17 residues. CDR1 is DFQATT, CDR2 SNEGSKA, per germline (reference sequence). The junction had 11 bases not matched to a gene; V was cut back by 1 base and J by 2 bases. The CDR3 nucleotides are TGCAGTGCTAGAGGGGGGGGACGGGGAATCACCTACAATGAGCAGTTCTTC. It is translated as CSARGGGRGITYNEQFF.